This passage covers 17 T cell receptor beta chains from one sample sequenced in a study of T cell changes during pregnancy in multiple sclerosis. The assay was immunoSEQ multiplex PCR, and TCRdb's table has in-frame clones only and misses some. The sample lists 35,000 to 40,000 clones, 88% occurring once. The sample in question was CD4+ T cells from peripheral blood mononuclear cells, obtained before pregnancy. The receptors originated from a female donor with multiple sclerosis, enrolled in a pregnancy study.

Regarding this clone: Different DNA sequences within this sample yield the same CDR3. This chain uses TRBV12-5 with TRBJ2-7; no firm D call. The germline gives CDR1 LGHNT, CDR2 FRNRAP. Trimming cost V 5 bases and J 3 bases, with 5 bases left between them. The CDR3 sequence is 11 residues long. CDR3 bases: TGTGCTAGTGGTACTTACTACGAGCAGTACTTC. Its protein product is CASGTYYEQYF.

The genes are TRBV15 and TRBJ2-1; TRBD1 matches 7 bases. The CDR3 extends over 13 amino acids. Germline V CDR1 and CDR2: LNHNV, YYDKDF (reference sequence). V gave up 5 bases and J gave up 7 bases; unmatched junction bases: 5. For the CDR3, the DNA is TGTGCCACCAGCTTCTACAGGGGTAATGAGCAGTTCTTC. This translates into CATSFYRGNEQFF. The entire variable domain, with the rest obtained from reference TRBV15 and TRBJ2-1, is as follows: DAMVIQNPRYQVTQFGKPVTLSCSQTLNHNVMYWYQQKSSQAPKLLFHYYDKDFNNEADTPDNFQSRRPNTSFCFLDIRSPGLGDTAMYLCATSFYRGNEQFFGPGTRLTVL.

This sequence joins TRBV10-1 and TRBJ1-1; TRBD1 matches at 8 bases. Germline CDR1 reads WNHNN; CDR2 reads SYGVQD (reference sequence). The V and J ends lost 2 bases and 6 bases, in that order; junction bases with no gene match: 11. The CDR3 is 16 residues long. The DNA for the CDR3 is TGCGCCAGCAGTGAGGCAGGGGGCGTAGGAAACCCTGAAGCTTTCTTT. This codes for CASSEAGGVGNPEAFF.

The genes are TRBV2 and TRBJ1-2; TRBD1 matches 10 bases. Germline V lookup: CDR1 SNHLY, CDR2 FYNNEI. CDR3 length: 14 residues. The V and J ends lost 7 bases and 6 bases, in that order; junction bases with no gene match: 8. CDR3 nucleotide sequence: TGTGCCAGCACCCGGACGGACAGGGGGGATGGCTACACCTTC. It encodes CASTRTDRGDGYTF.

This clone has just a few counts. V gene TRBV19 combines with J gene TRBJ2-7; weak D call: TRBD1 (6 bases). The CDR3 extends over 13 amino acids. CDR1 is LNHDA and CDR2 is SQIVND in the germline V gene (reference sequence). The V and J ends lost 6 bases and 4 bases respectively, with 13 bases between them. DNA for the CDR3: TGTGCCAGTAGCGGACAGTCAAGGTACGAGCAGTACTTC. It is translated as CASSGQSRYEQYF.

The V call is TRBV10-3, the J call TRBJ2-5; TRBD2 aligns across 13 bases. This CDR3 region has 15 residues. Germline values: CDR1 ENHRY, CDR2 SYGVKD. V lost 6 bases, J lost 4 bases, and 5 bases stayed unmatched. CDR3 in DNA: TGTGCCATCAGCCCCGGGACTAGCGGGACAGAGACCCAGTACTTC. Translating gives CAISPGTSGTETQYF.

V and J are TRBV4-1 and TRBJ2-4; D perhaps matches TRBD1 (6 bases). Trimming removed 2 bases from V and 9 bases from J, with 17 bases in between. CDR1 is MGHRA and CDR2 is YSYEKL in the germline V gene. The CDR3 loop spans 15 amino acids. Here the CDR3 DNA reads TGCGCCAGCAGCCAACCAGCACAGGGCGATTTCATTCAGTACTTC. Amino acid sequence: CASSQPAQGDFIQYF.

The CDR3 DNA is TGTGCCAGCCGTAAATGGGACAGGGTTTATAACGAGCAGTACTTC. Amino acid sequence: CASRKWDRVYNEQYF. The V and J genes are TRBV5-6 and TRBJ2-7; TRBD1 aligns across 9 bases. J lost 5 bases, V lost 7 bases, and 13 bases had no gene match. Per germline, CDR1 SGHDT and CDR2 YYEEEE. CDR3 length: 15 residues.

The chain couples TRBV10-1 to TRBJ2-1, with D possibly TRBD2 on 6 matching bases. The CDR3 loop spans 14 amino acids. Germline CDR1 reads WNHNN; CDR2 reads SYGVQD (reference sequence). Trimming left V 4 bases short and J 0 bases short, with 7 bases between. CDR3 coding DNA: TGCGCCAGCAGTGCGGGAGCCTCCTACAATGAGCAGTTCTTC. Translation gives CASSAGASYNEQFF.

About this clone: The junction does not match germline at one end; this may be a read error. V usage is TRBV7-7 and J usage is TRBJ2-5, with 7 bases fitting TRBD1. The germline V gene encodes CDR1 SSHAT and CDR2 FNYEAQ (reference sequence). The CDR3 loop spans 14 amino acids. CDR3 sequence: CASSLGTASKPQYF. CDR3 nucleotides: TGTGCTAGCAGCTTAGGGACAGCCTCAAAGCCCCAGTACTTC.

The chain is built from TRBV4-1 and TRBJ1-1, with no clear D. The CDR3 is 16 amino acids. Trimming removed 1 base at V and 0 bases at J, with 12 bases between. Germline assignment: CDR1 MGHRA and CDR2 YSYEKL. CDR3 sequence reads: CASSQVQQIMNTEAFF. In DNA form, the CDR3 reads TGCGCCAGCAGCCAAGTCCAACAGATCATGAACACTGAAGCTTTCTTT.

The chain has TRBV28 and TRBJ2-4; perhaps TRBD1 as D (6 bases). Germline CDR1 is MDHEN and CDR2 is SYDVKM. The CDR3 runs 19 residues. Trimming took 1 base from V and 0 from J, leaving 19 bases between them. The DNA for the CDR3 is TGTGCCAGCAGTTTATATGGGGGCTCGGGCTATATAGCCAAAAACATTCAGTACTTC. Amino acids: CASSLYGGSGYIAKNIQYF.

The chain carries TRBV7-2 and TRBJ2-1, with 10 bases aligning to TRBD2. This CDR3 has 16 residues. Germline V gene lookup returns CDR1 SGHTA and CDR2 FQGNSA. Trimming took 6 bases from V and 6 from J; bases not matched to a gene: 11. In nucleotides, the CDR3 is TGTGCCAGCAGGGTTGCCGGACTAGCGGAAGGCAATGAGCAGTTCTTC. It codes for CASRVAGLAEGNEQFF.

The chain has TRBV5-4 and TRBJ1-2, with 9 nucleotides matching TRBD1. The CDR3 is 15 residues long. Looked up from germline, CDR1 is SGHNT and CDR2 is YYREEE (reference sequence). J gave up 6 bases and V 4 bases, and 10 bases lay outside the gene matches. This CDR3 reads CASSAKIQGANGYTF. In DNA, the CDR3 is TGTGCCAGCAGCGCAAAGATACAGGGGGCGAATGGCTACACCTTC.

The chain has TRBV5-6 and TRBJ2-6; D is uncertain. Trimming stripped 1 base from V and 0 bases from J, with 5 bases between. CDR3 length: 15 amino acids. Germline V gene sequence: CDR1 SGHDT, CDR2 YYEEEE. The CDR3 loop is CASSLFRSGANVLTF. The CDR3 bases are TGTGCCAGCAGCTTGTTCCGCTCTGGGGCCAACGTCCTGACTTTC. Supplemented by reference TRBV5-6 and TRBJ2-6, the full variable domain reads DAGVTQSPTHLIKTRGQQVTLRCSPKSGHDTVSWYQQALGQGPQFIFQYYEEEERQRGNFPDRFSGHQFPNYSSELNVNALLLGDSALYLCASSLFRSGANVLTFGAGSRLTVL.

CDR3 loop: CSVAYVGHNEAFF. CDR3 coding DNA: TGCAGCGTTGCTTACGTAGGACACAATGAAGCTTTCTTT. The chain combines TRBV29-1 with TRBJ1-1, with D perhaps matching TRBD1 (5 bases). The germline gives CDR1 SQVTM, CDR2 ANQGSEA. The CDR3 is made up of 13 amino acids. With 4 bases removed from V and 7 bases from J, the gap between germline ends came to 16 bases.

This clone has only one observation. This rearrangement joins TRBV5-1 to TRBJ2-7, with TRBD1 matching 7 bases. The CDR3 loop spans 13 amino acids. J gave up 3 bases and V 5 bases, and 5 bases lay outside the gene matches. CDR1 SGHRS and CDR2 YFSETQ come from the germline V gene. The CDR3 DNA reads TGCGCCAGCAGAAAGGGGGCGGACTACGAGCAGTACTTC. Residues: CASRKGADYEQYF.